This is a list of T cell receptor beta chains from one sample in a study of blood T cell repertoires in COVID-19. Libraries were prepared by immunoSEQ multiplex PCR; TCRdb keeps only in-frame clonotypes and omits some of them. The sample has around 250,000 clones; about 88% are singletons. Sequencing was done on a sample of peripheral blood. These receptors all come from a woman in her seventies with active or convalescent COVID-19. CDR3s include the opening cysteine and the closing phenylalanine or tryptophan. D genes are given only for firm matches. Size is stated for part of the rows, as once, few or many counts, or as a class when the clone is expanded.

j_gene	v_gene	d_gene	abundance	CDR3aa	CDR3nt
TRBJ2-7	TRBV2	NA	NA	CASSEALLFGGEQYF	TGTGCCAGCAGTGAAGCGCTTCTTTTTGGAGGCGAGCAGTACTTC
TRBJ1-1	TRBV6-5	TRBD1	NA	CASGTGRAFF	TGTGCCAGTGGGACAGGGAGGGCTTTCTTT
TRBJ1-5	TRBV6-2/TRBV6-3	NA	few	CASSPPSGGRQPQHF	TGTGCCAGCAGTCCGCCCTCGGGGGGTCGACAGCCCCAGCATTTT
TRBJ2-3	TRBV10-1	NA	NA	CASSEGDKVTDTQYF	TGCGCCAGCAGTGAAGGGGATAAAGTCACAGATACGCAGTATTTT
TRBJ1-6	TRBV6-2/TRBV6-3	TRBD1	NA	CASSYVSGQGESPLHF	TGTGCCAGCAGTTACGTGTCGGGACAGGGGGAATCACCCCTCCACTTT
TRBJ2-1	TRBV5-1	NA	NA	CASSLRSSDNEQFF	TGCGCCAGCAGCTTGAGAAGCAGCGACAATGAGCAGTTCTTC
TRBJ2-1	TRBV20-1	NA	NA	CSARGRNEQFF	TGCAGTGCCCGGGGTCGAAATGAGCAGTTCTTC
TRBJ1-3	TRBV10-2	NA	NA	CASSEPSSGNTIYF	TGCGCCAGCAGTGAACCGAGCTCTGGAAACACCATATATTTT
TRBJ2-2	TRBV27	NA	NA	CASKRPGLTNTGELFF	TGTGCCAGCAAAAGACCGGGACTCACCAACACCGGGGAGCTGTTTTTT
TRBJ2-7	TRBV25-1	TRBD1	NA	CASTPKRVGTGTYEQYF	TGTGCCAGCACCCCAAAAAGGGTCGGGACAGGGACCTACGAGCAGTACTTC
TRBJ2-2	TRBV11-2	NA	once	CASSLVGAGELFF	TGTGCCAGCAGCTTAGTAGGGGCCGGGGAGCTGTTTTTT
TRBJ1-4	TRBV11-2	NA	NA	CASSLGHYNEKLFF	TGTGCCAGCAGCTTGGGACACTATAATGAAAAACTGTTTTTT